A selection of T cell receptor beta chains follows, all from one sample in a study of cytomegalovirus exposure and HLA in healthy donors. Sequenced by immunoSEQ multiplex PCR; TCRdb stores in-frame clones only, minus some. Of roughly 160,000 clones detected, roughly 85% appear once; the ten largest clones hold 7% to 9.5%. The sequencing sample was made of PBMCs. These receptors were collected from a male donor in good health and CMV-seropositive. The conserved cysteine and the conserved F or W are not part of the CDR3 here. The order of the fields is CDR3 length, V gene, CDR3 protein.

>11|TRBV30
AWSVGVQYGYT
>14|TRBV5-4
ASSLGLAGVPETQY
>11|TRBV27
ASRDTLSGPQH
>14|TRBV30
AWSAPVGGRTGELF
>12|TRBV5-6
ASIRTGGTYEQY
>13|TRBV21-1
ASPIGQGWDNEQF
>16|TRBV27
ASSFRRRGAGTNEKLF
>9|TRBV20-1
SGGLTYAQY
>16|TRBV29-1
SVGQGLAGGWGQETQY
>12|TRBV13
ASSLVSGDEKLF